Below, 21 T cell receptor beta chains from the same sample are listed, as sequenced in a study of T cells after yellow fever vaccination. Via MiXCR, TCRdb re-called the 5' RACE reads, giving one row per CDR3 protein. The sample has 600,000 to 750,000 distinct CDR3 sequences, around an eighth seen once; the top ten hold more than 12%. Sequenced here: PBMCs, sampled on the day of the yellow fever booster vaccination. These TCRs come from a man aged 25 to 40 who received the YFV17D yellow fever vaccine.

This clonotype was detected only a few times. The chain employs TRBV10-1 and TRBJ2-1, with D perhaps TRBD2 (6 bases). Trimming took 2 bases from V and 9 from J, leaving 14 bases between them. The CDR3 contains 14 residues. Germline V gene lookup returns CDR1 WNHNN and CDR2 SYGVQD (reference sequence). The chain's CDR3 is CASSERRASVEQFF. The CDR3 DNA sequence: TGCGCCAGCAGTGAGCGGCGGGCTAGCGTTGAGCAGTTCTTC.

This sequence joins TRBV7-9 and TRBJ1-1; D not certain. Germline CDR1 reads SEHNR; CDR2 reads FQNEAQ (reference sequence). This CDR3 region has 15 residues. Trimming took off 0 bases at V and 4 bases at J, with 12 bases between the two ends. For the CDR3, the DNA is TGTGCCAGCAGCTTAGCACCGGGGATTGTCACTGAAGCTTTCTTT. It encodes CASSLAPGIVTEAFF.

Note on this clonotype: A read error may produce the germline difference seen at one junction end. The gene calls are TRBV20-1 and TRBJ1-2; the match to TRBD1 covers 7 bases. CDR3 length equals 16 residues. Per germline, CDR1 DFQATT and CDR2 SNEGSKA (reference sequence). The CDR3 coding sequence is TGCTGTGCTAGAGATCCCTGGTCGCAGGGGGTGGGCGGCTACACCTTC. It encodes CCARDPWSQGVGGYTF.

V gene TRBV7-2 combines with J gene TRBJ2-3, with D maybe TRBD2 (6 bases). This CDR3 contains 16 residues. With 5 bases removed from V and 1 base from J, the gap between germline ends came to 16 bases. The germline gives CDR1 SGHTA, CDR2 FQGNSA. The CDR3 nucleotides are TGTGCCAGCAGCCCTGCCGGGGGAGCCGGCACAGATACGCAGTATTTT. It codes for CASSPAGGAGTDTQYF.

The CDR3 nucleotides are TGTGCCAGCAGTTCGAGGGCTAGCGGGACTGGCGAGCAGTACTTC. Residues: CASSSRASGTGEQYF. V gene TRBV12-3 or TRBV12-4 combines with J gene TRBJ2-7; 9 nucleotides align to TRBD2. The CDR3 is 15 amino acids. V trimming: 4 bases; J trimming: 6 bases; junction bases outside the gene matches: 10.

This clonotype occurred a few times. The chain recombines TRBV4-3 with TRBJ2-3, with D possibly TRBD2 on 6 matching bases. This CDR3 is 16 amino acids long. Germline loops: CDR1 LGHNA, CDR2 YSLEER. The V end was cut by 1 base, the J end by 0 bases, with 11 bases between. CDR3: CASSQGRGGSTDTQYF. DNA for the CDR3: TGCGCCAGCAGCCAAGGGAGAGGAGGGAGCACAGATACGCAGTATTTT.

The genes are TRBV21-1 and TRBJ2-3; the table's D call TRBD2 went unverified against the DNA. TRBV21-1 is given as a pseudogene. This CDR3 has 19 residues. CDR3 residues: CASSKDQLAVEGVVDTQYF. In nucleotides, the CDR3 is TGTGCCAGCAGCAAAGACCAGCTAGCGGTTGAGGGGGTGGTGGATACGCAGTATTTT.

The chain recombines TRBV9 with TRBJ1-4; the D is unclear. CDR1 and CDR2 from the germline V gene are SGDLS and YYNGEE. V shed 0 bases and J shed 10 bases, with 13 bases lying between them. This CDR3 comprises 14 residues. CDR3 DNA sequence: TGTGCCAGCAGCGTAGGCCAGGCGGGCAGAAAACTGTTTTTT. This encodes CASSVGQAGRKLFF. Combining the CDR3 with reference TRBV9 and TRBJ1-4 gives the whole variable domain DSGVTQTPKHLITATGQRVTLRCSPRSGDLSVYWYQQSLDQGLQFLIQYYNGEERAKGNILERFSAQQFPDLHSELNLSSLELGDSALYFCASSVGQAGRKLFFGSGTQLSVL.

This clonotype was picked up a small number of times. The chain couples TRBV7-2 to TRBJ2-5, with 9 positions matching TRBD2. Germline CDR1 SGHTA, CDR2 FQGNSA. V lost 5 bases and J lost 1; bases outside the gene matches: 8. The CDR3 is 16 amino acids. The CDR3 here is CASSLGEREAQETQYF. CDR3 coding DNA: TGTGCCAGCAGCCTGGGGGAGCGGGAGGCCCAAGAGACCCAGTACTTC.

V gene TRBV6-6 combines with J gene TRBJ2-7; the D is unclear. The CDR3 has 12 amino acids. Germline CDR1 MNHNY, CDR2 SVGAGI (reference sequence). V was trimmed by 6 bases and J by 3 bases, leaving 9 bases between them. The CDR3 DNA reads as TGTGCCAGCAGCTTCGACAACTACGAGCAGTACTTC. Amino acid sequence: CASSFDNYEQYF.

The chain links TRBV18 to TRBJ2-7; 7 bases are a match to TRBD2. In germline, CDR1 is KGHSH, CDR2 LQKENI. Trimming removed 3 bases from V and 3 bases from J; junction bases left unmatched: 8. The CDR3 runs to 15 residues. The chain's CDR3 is CASSPGLTTYYEQYF. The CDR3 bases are TGTGCCAGCTCACCGGGACTAACCACTTACTACGAGCAGTACTTC.

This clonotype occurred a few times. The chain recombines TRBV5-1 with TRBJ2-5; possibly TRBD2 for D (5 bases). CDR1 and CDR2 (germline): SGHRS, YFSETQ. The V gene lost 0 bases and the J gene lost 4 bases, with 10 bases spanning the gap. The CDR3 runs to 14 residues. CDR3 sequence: CASSLDGGGETQYF. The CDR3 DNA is TGCGCCAGCAGCTTGGATGGTGGAGGAGAGACCCAGTACTTC.

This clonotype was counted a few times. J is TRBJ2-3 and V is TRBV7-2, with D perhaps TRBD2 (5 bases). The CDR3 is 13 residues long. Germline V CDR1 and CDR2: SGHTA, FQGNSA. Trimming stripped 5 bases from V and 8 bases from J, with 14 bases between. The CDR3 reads CASSTDHEGTQYF. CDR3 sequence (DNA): TGTGCCAGCAGCACCGATCATGAGGGTACGCAGTATTTT.

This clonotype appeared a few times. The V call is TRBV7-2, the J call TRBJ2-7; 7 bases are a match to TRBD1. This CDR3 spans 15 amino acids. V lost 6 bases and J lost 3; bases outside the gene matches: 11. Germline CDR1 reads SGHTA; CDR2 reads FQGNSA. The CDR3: CASRLTGTVDYEQYF. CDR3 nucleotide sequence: TGTGCCAGCAGGCTAACCGGGACAGTGGACTACGAGCAGTACTTC.

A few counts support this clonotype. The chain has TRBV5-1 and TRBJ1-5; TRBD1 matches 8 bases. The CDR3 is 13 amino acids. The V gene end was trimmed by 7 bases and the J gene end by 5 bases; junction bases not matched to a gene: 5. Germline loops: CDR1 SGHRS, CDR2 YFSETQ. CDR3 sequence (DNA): TGCGCCAGCCGACAGGGGCAGGATCAGCCCCAGCATTTT. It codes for CASRQGQDQPQHF.

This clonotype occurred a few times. The CDR3 region is CATGLSYEQYF. The DNA of the CDR3 is TGTGCCACCGGCCTTTCCTACGAGCAGTACTTC. The V call is TRBV6-2 or TRBV6-3, the J call TRBJ2-7, with D unclear. The germline V and J ends were trimmed by 10 bases and 1 base, with 8 bases remaining between them. From germline, CDR1 is MNHEY and CDR2 SVGEGT. CDR3 length equals 11 residues.

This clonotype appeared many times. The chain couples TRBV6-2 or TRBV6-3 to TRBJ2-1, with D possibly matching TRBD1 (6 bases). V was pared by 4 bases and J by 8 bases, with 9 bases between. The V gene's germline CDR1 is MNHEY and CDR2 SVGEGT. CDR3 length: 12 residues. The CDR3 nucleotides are TGTGCCAGCAGTTTCACAGGGCATGAGCAGTTCTTC. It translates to CASSFTGHEQFF.

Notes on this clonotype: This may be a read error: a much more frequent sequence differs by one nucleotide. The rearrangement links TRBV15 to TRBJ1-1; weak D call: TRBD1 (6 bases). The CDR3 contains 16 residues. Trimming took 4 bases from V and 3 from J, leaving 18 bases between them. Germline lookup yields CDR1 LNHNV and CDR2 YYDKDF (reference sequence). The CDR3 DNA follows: TGTGCCACCAGCAAGGGGGTCGGGAACACAGACACTGAAGCTTTCTTT. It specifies CATSKGVGNTDTEAFF.

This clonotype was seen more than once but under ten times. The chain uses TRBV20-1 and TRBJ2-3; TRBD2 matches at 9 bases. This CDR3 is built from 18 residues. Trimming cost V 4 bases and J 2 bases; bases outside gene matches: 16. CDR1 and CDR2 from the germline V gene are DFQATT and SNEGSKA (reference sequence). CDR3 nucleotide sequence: TGCAGTGCTAAGAAGTCGCGGGAGGGCCGATATTCCACAGATACGCAGTATTTT. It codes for CSAKKSREGRYSTDTQYF.

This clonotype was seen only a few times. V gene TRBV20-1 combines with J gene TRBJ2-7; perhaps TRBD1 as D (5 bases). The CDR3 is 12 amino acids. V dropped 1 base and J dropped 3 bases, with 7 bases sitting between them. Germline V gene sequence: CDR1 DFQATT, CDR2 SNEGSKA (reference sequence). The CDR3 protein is CSARGQNYEQYF. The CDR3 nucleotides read TGCAGTGCTAGAGGACAGAACTACGAGCAGTACTTC.

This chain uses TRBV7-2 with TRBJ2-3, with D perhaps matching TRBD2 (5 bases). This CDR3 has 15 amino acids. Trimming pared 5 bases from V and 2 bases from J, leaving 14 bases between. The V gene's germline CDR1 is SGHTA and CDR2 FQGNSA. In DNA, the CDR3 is TGTGCCAGCAGCCCACAGCGGTCTGACACAGATACGCAGTATTTT. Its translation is CASSPQRSDTDTQYF.